This passage covers 3 T cell receptor beta chains from one sample sequenced in a study of OX40 agonist ivuxolimab in advanced cancers. Some clones are missing from TCRdb's copy, which holds only in-frame ones; the method was immunoSEQ multiplex PCR. Among over 70,000 clones listed, nearly 90% were seen once. Specimen: CD4+ or CD8+ T cells sorted from blood, collected in a trial of the OX40 agonist ivuxolimab. The receptor set was obtained from an adult with an advanced solid tumor such as melanoma, head and neck, liver or kidney cancer.

The sample holds one count of this clone. The V call is TRBV5-1, the J call TRBJ2-1; TRBD2 matches 7 bases. The CDR3 spans 16 residues. The germline gives CDR1 SGHRS, CDR2 YFSETQ. Germline trimming cut 0 bases from V and 2 bases from J; bases unmatched to any gene: 5. CDR3 bases: TGCGCCAGCAGCTTGGGGCGGAGCGGGGCCTACAATGAGCAGTTCTTC. As protein: CASSLGRSGAYNEQFF.

The CDR3 nucleotides read TGTGCCAGCAGTTTATCCCTGATGAGACCCAGTTACGAGCAGTACGTC. Protein product: CASSLSLMRPSYEQYV. This chain links TRBV28 with TRBJ2-7; D gene unclear. This CDR3 comprises 16 residues. Germline V gene data show CDR1 as MDHEN and CDR2 as SYDVKM. V was trimmed by 1 base and J by 4 bases, leaving 17 bases between them.

The CDR3 region is CASSPTYMDRIYEQYV. The CDR3 DNA sequence: TGTGCCAGCTCACCAACCTACATGGACAGGATCTACGAGCAGTACGTC. The chain uses TRBV18 and TRBJ2-7, with 7 bases aligning to TRBD1. With V trimmed by 2 bases and J by 3 bases, 10 bases remained unmatched. The germline V gene encodes CDR1 KGHSH and CDR2 LQKENI. There are 16 residues in the CDR3.